The source of this TCR beta chain is a study of sequential checkpoint blockade in melanoma. Whole-study context: Randomization was 1:1 between first-line nivolumab→ipilimumab and ipilimumab→nivolumab.

As to treatment: randomized to nivolumab then ipilimumab (arm A) or the reverse (arm B). Only in-frame clones appear in the TCRdb table, and some are missing; sequencing was by immunoSEQ multiplex PCR. The sample has fewer than 35,000 clones, roughly 81% seen once. V lost 5 bases to trimming and J lost 5 bases; unmatched junction nucleotides: 19. There are 19 residues in the CDR3. Per germline, CDR1 SGHTA and CDR2 FQGNSA. Sample: CD8+ T cells sorted from blood (inferred from file names), taken from a patient given nivolumab and ipilimumab in sequence. This sequence was found in a human donor with melanoma. The chain links TRBV7-2 to TRBJ2-5; 11 bases agree with TRBD2. The CDR3 sequence is CASSLAVSGGAGKGETQYF. CDR3 sequence (DNA): TGTGCCAGCAGCCTCGCCGTTAGCGGGGGGGCGGGTAAGGGCGAGACCCAGTACTTC.